This TCR beta chain was sequenced in a study of CD8 T cell repertoires and HIV-1 epitope variants. In the study overall: Epitopes were three Gag families plus Nef HW9 and YT9.

Between the trimmed V and J ends, which lost 5 bases and 6 bases, there was a span of 16 bases. Germline CDR1 SGHVS, CDR2 FQNEAQ. This CDR3 is 14 amino acids long. Repertoires were generated with immunoSEQ multiplex PCR, while TCRdb's copy carries only in-frame clones and drops some. The table lists several thousand clones, 60% to 70% of them singletons. This clone came up once. What it binds is not known. Sequencing was performed on cultured CD8+ T cells derived from PBMCs. The chain uses TRBV7-8 and TRBJ1-1, with a tentative D call TRBD1 (5 bases). The sequence derives from a male donor with HIV. The CDR3 loop is CASSTVAGSPEAFF. Written as DNA, the CDR3 is TGTGCCAGCAGCACGGTAGCAGGGTCCCCTGAAGCTTTCTTT.